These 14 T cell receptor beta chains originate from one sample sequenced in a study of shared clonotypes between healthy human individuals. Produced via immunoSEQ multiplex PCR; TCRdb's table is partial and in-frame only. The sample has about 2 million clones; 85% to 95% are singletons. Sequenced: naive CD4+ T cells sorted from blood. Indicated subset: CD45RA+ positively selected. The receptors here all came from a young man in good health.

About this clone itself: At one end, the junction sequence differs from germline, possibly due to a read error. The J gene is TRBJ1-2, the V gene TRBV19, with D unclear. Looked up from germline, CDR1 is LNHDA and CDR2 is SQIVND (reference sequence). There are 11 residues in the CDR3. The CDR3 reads CASTRTEELSF. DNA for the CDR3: TGTGCCAGTACTCGGACCGAAGAGCTTTCGTTC.

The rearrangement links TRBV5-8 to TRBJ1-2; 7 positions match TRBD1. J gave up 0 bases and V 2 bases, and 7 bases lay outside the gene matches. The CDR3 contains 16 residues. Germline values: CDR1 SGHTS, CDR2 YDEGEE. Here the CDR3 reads CASSFRTGVSNYGYTF. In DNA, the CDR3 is TGTGCCAGCAGCTTTAGGACAGGCGTTTCTAACTATGGCTACACCTTC. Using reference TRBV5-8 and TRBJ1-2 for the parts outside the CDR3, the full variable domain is EAGVTQSPTHLIKTRGQQATLRCSPISGHTSVYWYQQALGLGLQFLLWYDEGEERNRGNFPPRFSGRQFPNYSSELNVNALELEDSALYLCASSFRTGVSNYGYTFGSGTRLTVV.

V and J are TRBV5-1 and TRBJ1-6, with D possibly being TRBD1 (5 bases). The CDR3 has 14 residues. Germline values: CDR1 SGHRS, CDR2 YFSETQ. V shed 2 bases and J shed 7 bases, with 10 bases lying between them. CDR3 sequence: CASSFDSLNSPLHF. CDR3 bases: TGCGCCAGCAGCTTTGACAGCCTCAATTCACCCCTCCACTTT.

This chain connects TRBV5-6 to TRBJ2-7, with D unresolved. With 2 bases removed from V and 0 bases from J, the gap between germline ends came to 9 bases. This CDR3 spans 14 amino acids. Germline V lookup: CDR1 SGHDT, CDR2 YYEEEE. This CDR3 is CASSLPTASYEQYF. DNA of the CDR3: TGTGCCAGCAGCTTACCCACCGCCTCCTACGAGCAGTACTTC.

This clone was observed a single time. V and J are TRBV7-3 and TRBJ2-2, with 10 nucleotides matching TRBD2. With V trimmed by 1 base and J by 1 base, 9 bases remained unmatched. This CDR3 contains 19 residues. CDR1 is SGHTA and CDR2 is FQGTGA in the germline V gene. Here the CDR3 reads CASSLNVAGGLKNTGELFF. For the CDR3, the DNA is TGTGCCAGCAGCTTAAATGTAGCGGGGGGCCTAAAGAACACCGGGGAGCTGTTTTTT.

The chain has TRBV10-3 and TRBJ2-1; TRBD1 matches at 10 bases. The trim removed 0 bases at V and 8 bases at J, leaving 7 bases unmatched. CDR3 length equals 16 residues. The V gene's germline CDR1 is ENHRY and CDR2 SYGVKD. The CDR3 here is CAISESRDRGVDEQFF. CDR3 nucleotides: TGTGCCATCAGTGAGTCCCGGGACAGGGGAGTGGATGAGCAGTTCTTC.

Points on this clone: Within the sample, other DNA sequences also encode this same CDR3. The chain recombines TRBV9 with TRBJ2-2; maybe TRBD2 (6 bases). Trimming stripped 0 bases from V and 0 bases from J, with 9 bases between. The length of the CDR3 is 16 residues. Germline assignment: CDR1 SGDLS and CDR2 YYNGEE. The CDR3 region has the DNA TGTGCCAGCAGCGTAGGGGCGGGGCCGAACACCGGGGAGCTGTTTTTT. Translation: CASSVGAGPNTGELFF.

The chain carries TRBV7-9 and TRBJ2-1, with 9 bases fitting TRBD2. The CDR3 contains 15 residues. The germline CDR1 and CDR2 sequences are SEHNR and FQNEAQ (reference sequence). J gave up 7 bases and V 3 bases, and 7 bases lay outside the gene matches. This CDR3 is CASSFRGRAGNEQFF. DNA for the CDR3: TGTGCCAGCAGCTTCCGCGGGAGGGCGGGGAATGAGCAGTTCTTC.

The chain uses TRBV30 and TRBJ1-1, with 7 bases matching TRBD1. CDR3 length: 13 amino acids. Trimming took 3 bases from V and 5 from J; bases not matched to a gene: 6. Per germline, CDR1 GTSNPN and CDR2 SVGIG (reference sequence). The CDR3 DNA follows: TGTGCCTGGAGCCCCGGGACAGCAACTGAAGCTTTCTTT. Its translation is CAWSPGTATEAFF.

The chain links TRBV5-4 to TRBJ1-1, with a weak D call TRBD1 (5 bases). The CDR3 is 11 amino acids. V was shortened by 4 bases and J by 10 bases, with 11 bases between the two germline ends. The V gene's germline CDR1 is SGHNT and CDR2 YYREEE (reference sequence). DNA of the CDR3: TGTGCCAGCAGCCTCGGGGGGGTAGCTTTCTTT. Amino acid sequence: CASSLGGVAFF.

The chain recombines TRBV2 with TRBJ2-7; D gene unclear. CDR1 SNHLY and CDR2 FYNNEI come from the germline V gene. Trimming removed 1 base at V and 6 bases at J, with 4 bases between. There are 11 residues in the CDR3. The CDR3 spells CASSEVPEQYF. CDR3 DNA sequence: TGTGCCAGCAGTGAAGTACCCGAGCAGTACTTC.

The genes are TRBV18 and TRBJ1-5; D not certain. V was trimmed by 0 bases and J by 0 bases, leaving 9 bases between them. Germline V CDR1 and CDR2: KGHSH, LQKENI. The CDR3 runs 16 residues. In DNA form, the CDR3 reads TGTGCCAGCTCACCACCGTCCGGAAATAGCAATCAGCCCCAGCATTTT. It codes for CASSPPSGNSNQPQHF.

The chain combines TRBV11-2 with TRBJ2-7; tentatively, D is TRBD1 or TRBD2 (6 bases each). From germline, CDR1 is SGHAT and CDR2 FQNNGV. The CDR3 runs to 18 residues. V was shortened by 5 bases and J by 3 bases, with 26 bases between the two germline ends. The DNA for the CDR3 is TGTGCCAGCAGCCCTATAGGTGGTGCGGGACAATACCACTACGAGCAGTACTTC. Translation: CASSPIGGAGQYHYEQYF.

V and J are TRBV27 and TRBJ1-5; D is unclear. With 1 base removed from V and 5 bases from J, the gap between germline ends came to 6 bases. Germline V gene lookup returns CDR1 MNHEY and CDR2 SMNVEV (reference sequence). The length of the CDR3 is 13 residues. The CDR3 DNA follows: TGTGCCAGCAGTTTATTTATTTATCAGCCCCAGCATTTT. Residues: CASSLFIYQPQHF.